This T cell receptor (beta chain) was profiled in a study of T-cell memory formation after mild COVID-19. Study-level findings and limits: Pre-infection memory carried some responding clones, suggesting that cross-reactive memory joined.

The TCR alpha and TCR beta cDNA libraries, bearing sample barcodes and UMIs, were generated by 5'RACE using constant-segment primers. TCRdb re-analysed the 5' RACE reads in MiXCR, keeping a single row per CDR3 protein. The sample consists of more than 300,000 distinct CDR3 sequences, approximately 22% of them appearing once. Trimming stripped 2 bases from V and 4 bases from J, with 12 bases between. The CDR3 loop spans 14 amino acids. Germline V gene lookup returns CDR1 LGHDT and CDR2 YNNKEL (reference sequence). This clonotype appeared many times. The antigen remains undetermined. The rearrangement uses TRBV3-1 and TRBJ2-7; D assignment may be TRBD1 or TRBD2 (5 bases each). Material for sequencing was PBMCs or a T cell subset sorted from them (not recorded which). The receptor's source is a man younger than 30 who had mild COVID-19 (a few samples of this study predate the infection). Cell type and time point are not known. The CDR3 DNA follows: TGTGCCAGCAGCCAAACCGGGGCGGTATACGAGCAGTACTTC. Translating it yields CASSQTGAVYEQYF.